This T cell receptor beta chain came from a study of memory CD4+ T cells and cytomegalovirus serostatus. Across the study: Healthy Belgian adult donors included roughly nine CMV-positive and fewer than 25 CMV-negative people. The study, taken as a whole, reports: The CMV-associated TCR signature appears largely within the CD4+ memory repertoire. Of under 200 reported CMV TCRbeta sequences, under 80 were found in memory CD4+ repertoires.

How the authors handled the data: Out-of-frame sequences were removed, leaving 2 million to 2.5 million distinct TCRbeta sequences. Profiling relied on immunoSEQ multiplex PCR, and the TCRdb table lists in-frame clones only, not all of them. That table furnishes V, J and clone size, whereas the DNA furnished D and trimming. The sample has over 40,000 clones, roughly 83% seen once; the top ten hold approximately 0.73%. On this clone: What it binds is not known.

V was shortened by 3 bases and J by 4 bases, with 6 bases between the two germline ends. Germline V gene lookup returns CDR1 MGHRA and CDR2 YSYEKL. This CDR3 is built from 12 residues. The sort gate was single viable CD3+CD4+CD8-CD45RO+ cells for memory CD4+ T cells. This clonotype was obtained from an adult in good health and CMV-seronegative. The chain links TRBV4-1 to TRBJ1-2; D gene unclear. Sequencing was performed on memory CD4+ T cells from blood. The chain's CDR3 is CASSQDLYGYTF. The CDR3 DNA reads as TGCGCCAGCAGCCAGGATCTCTATGGCTACACCTTC.